The 21 T cell receptor beta chains given below trace back to one sample, sequenced in a study of blood T cells in healthy people across ages. Sample-barcoded 5' priming and a J-beta primer mix drove a second PCR of roughly 7 to 11 cycles. TCRdb passed the 5' RACE reads through MiXCR, listing each CDR3 protein once. Here the sample spans more than 800,000 distinct CDR3 sequences, around 28% being singletons. The sample comprised blood. These receptor sequences come from an elderly woman in good health.

There are a few counts of this clonotype. CDR3 amino acids: CASSLVASGGETQFF. Written as DNA, the CDR3 is TGTGCCAGCAGCTTAGTGGCTAGCGGGGGGGAGACCCAGTTCTTC. This chain links TRBV7-2 with TRBJ2-1, with TRBD2 identical over 12 bases. CDR1 SGHTA and CDR2 FQGNSA come from the germline V gene. V lost 1 base to trimming and J lost 13 bases; unmatched junction nucleotides: 8. This CDR3 comprises 15 residues.

This clonotype was counted a few times. J is TRBJ2-2 and V is TRBV7-2; 13 bases match TRBD2. The CDR3 spans 19 residues. The V gene end was trimmed by 0 bases and the J gene end by 5 bases; junction bases not matched to a gene: 9. Per the germline V gene, CDR1 is SGHTA and CDR2 is FQGNSA. The CDR3 here is CASSLAPSGLAGATGELFF. The CDR3 coding sequence is TGTGCCAGCAGCTTAGCCCCTTCCGGACTAGCGGGGGCAACCGGGGAGCTGTTTTTT.

This clonotype showed up many times. This rearrangement joins TRBV6-1 to TRBJ2-1, with TRBD1 matching over 10 bases. The V gene's germline CDR1 is MNHNS and CDR2 SASEGT. Trimming took 8 bases from V and 9 from J; bases not matched to a gene: 7. The CDR3 loop spans 13 amino acids. This chain's CDR3 is CASGTGAGSEQFF. In DNA form, the CDR3 reads TGTGCCAGCGGGACAGGGGCGGGAAGTGAGCAGTTCTTC.

This clonotype was seen a single time. The chain carries TRBV28 and TRBJ1-5; D gene ambiguous. Germline V gene data show CDR1 as MDHEN and CDR2 as SYDVKM. The CDR3 has 15 residues. V lost 6 bases to trimming and J lost 0 bases, with 12 bases between them. The CDR3 region is CASRSTDGSNQPQHF. CDR3 sequence (DNA): TGTGCCAGCAGGAGCACAGACGGTAGCAATCAGCCCCAGCATTTT.

Points on this clonotype: This may be a read error: a much more frequent sequence differs by one nucleotide. The chain carries TRBV7-2 and TRBJ2-7; 14 bases are shared with TRBD2. Germline V gene sequence: CDR1 SGHTA, CDR2 FQGNSA. The junction had 13 bases not matched to a gene; V was cut back by 5 bases and J by 7 bases. This CDR3 spans 17 amino acids. The CDR3 region is CASSLTPGLAGDNEQYF. For the CDR3, the DNA is TGTGCCAGCAGCCTGACTCCGGGACTAGCGGGGGATAATGAGCAGTACTTC.

The chain uses TRBV18 and TRBJ1-2, with TRBD1 matching 9 bases. Germline V CDR1 and CDR2: KGHSH, LQKENI. CDR3 length: 17 amino acids. Trimming took 3 bases from V and 6 from J; bases not matched to a gene: 14. CDR3 amino acids: CASSPFPGQGGENGYTF. The CDR3 DNA sequence: TGTGCCAGCTCACCCTTCCCGGGACAGGGAGGGGAGAATGGCTACACCTTC. Filled out from reference TRBV18 and TRBJ1-2, the complete variable domain reads NAGVMQNPRHLVRRRGQEARLRCSPMKGHSHVYWYRQLPEEGLKFMVYLQKENIIDESGMPKERFSAEFPKEGPSILRIQQVVRGDSAAYFCASSPFPGQGGENGYTFGSGTRLTVV.

This clonotype was seen many times. This rearrangement joins TRBV4-3 to TRBJ2-7, with 9 bases lining up with TRBD1. The germline V gene has CDR1 LGHNA and CDR2 YSLEER. This CDR3 contains 16 residues. Unmatched junction bases numbered 5, after V lost 0 bases and J lost 2 bases. CDR3 nucleotide sequence: TGCGCCAGCAGCCAAGATAGGAACAGGGGGCCCTACGAGCAGTACTTC. Residues: CASSQDRNRGPYEQYF.

The sample holds a few counts of this clonotype. The rearrangement joins TRBV9 to TRBJ2-1, with 11 bases identical to TRBD2. Germline assignment: CDR1 SGDLS and CDR2 YYNGEE. The CDR3 runs to 15 residues. Unmatched junction bases numbered 2, after V lost 0 bases and J lost 6 bases. The CDR3 nucleotides are TGTGCCAGCAGCGTAGTTAGCGGGGGGGCCAATGAGCAGTTCTTC. Translation gives CASSVVSGGANEQFF.

V gene TRBV27 combines with J gene TRBJ1-2; D gene uncertain. The germline V gene has CDR1 MNHEY and CDR2 SMNVEV (reference sequence). The CDR3 length is 15 residues. V lost 3 bases and J lost 0, with 11 bases in between. CDR3 in DNA: TGTGCCAGCAGTTTGGGTGGGCGTTCTAACTATGGCTACACCTTC. It translates to CASSLGGRSNYGYTF.

A word on this clonotype: A much larger clone is a single base away; this may be a read error. The rearrangement links TRBV5-1 to TRBJ2-1; 11 bases agree with TRBD1. The CDR3 is made up of 13 amino acids. Germline lookup yields CDR1 SGHRS and CDR2 YFSETQ. Trimming removed 4 bases from V and 12 bases from J; junction bases left unmatched: 6. The CDR3 region has the DNA TGCGCCAGCAGCACGGACAGGGGGCCTGCGCAGTTCTTC. It translates to CASSTDRGPAQFF.

This clonotype showed up just a few times. This chain joins TRBV20-1 and TRBJ2-1, with D possibly being TRBD2 (6 bases). Germline V gene sequence: CDR1 DFQATT, CDR2 SNEGSKA (reference sequence). V was clipped by 0 bases and J by 2 bases, with 14 bases between them. This CDR3 contains 16 residues. In nucleotides, the CDR3 is TGCAGTGCTAGAGATCTGAGACTAGGGGCCTACAATGAGCAGTTCTTC. As protein: CSARDLRLGAYNEQFF.

Only a few counts were recorded for this clonotype. The chain employs TRBV3-1 and TRBJ2-3; 7 nucleotides match TRBD1. CDR1 and CDR2 from the germline V gene are LGHDT and YNNKEL (reference sequence). Trimming took 1 base from V and 6 from J; bases not matched to a gene: 10. CDR3 length: 16 amino acids. The CDR3 region is CASSQADRVTVDTQYF. In DNA form, the CDR3 reads TGTGCCAGCAGCCAAGCAGACAGGGTGACAGTGGATACGCAGTATTTT.

The table lists this clonotype with many counts. The chain links TRBV7-2 to TRBJ1-5; 7 bases line up with TRBD1. CDR1 and CDR2 (germline): SGHTA, FQGNSA. V dropped 3 bases and J dropped 3; count of bases not matched to a gene: 8. The CDR3 has 16 residues. Written as DNA, the CDR3 is TGTGCCAGCAGCTTCGGAGACAGGGTTAACAATCAGCCCCAGCATTTT. This encodes CASSFGDRVNNQPQHF.

Ten or more counts support this clonotype. The chain is built from TRBV4-3 and TRBJ2-1; D might be TRBD1 or TRBD2, each matching 5 bases. Germline lookup yields CDR1 LGHNA and CDR2 YSLEER. Between the trimmed V and J ends, which lost 0 bases and 0 bases, there was a span of 15 bases. The CDR3 consists of 18 residues. This CDR3 reads CASSQEFPIGTSYNEQFF. For the CDR3, the DNA is TGCGCCAGCAGCCAAGAGTTCCCCATTGGGACCTCCTACAATGAGCAGTTCTTC.

This clonotype was counted ten times or more. This rearrangement joins TRBV7-2 to TRBJ2-1; D is undetermined. The germline V gene has CDR1 SGHTA and CDR2 FQGNSA. The CDR3 length is 14 residues. V was trimmed by 4 bases and J by 7 bases, leaving 14 bases between them. CDR3 DNA: TGTGCCAGCAGCTACGGACCAGTGGCGAATGAGCAGTTCTTC. Residues: CASSYGPVANEQFF. The complete variable domain, with remaining parts taken from reference TRBV7-2 and TRBJ2-1, reads GAGVSQSPSNKVTEKGKDVELRCDPISGHTALYWYRQSLGQGLEFLIYFQGNSAPDKSGLPSDRFSAERTGGSVSTLTIQRTQQEDSAVYLCASSYGPVANEQFFGPGTRLTVL.

This clonotype was seen many times. V is TRBV28 and J is TRBJ2-5; D remains unclear. CDR3 length equals 13 residues. In germline, CDR1 is MDHEN, CDR2 SYDVKM. V lost 7 bases and J lost 5, with 14 bases in between. In DNA form, the CDR3 reads TGTGCCAGCACCCCCTCCGGGCCTGAGACCCAGTACTTC. Protein product: CASTPSGPETQYF.

This clonotype appeared a few times. The rearrangement joins TRBV6-1 to TRBJ1-2; the D is unclear. The CDR3 is made up of 13 amino acids. Germline CDR1 MNHNS, CDR2 SASEGT. Trimming removed 0 bases at V and 4 bases at J, with 6 bases between. The CDR3 DNA is TGTGCCAGCAGTGAAGCCACACTCTATGGCTACACCTTC. It specifies CASSEATLYGYTF.

The chain couples TRBV7-2 to TRBJ2-1, with a weak D call TRBD1 (5 bases). The CDR3 runs 13 residues. The germline V and J ends were trimmed by 5 bases and 7 bases, with 12 bases remaining between them. CDR1 and CDR2 from the germline V gene are SGHTA and FQGNSA. The CDR3 protein is CASSRLDRNEQFF. In nucleotides, the CDR3 is TGTGCCAGCAGCCGCCTAGACAGAAATGAGCAGTTCTTC. The full variable domain, its missing parts supplied by reference TRBV7-2 and TRBJ2-1, is GAGVSQSPSNKVTEKGKDVELRCDPISGHTALYWYRQSLGQGLEFLIYFQGNSAPDKSGLPSDRFSAERTGGSVSTLTIQRTQQEDSAVYLCASSRLDRNEQFFGPGTRLTVL.

Worth noting for this clonotype: Sequence at one end of the junction differs from germline and may be a read error. The V and J genes are TRBV5-8 and TRBJ1-2; TRBD1 is a possible D gene (6 bases). This CDR3 contains 13 residues. Germline CDR1 reads SGHTS; CDR2 reads YDEGEE. The CDR3 loop reads CARSLARGDGYTF. The CDR3, as DNA: TGTGCCAGAAGCTTGGCCAGGGGAGATGGCTACACCTTC. Full variable domain (outside the CDR3, taken from reference TRBV5-8 and TRBJ1-2): EAGVTQSPTHLIKTRGQQATLRCSPISGHTSVYWYQQALGLGLQFLLWYDEGEERNRGNFPPRFSGRQFPNYSSELNVNALELEDSALYLCARSLARGDGYTFGSGTRLTVV.

This clonotype was seen at least ten times. The V gene is TRBV10-3, the J gene TRBJ2-3; 8 bases align to TRBD1. V was clipped by 10 bases and J by 6 bases; unmatched bases: 3. Looked up from germline, CDR1 is ENHRY and CDR2 is SYGVKD. The CDR3 runs 11 residues. For the CDR3, the DNA is TGTGCCAATCGACAGGGGGATACGCAGTATTTT. Protein sequence: CANRQGDTQYF.

This chain joins TRBV11-3 and TRBJ2-2; TRBD2 might be the D (6 bases). V was clipped by 0 bases and J by 7 bases, with 9 bases between them. CDR1 is SGHNT and CDR2 is YENEEA in the germline V gene. The CDR3 sequence is 14 residues long. For the CDR3, the DNA is TGTGCCAGCAGCTTAGATGGAGGGGTCGGGGAGCTGTTTTTT. Translated, it gives CASSLDGGVGELFF.